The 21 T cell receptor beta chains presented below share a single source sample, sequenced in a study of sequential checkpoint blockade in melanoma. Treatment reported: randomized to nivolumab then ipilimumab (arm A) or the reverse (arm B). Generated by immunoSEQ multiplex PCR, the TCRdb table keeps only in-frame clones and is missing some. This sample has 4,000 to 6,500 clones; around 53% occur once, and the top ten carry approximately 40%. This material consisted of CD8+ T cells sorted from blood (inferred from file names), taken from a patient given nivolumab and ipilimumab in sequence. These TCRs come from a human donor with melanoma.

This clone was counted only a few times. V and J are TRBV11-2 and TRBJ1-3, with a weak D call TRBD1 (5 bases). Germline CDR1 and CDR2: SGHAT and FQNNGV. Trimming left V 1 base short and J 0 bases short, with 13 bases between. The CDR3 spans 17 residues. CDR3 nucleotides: TGTGCCAGCAGCTTAGTTGGGGGGTATTCCTCTGGAAACACCATATATTTT. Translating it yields CASSLVGGYSSGNTIYF.

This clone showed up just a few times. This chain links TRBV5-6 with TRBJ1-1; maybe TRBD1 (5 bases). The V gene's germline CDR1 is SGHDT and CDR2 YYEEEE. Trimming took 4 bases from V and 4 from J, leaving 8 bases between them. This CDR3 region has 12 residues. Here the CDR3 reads CASSQGSTEAFF. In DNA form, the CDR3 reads TGTGCCAGCAGCCAGGGCAGCACTGAAGCTTTCTTT.

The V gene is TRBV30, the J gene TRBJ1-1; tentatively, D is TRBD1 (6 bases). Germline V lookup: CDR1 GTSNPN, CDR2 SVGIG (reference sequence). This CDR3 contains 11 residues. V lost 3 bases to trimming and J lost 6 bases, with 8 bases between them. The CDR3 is CAWRGAAEAFF. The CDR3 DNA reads TGTGCCTGGAGGGGGGCAGCTGAAGCTTTCTTT.

CDR3 bases: TGCGCCAGCAGCTTGTATGGGGGGGACTCCTACAATGAGCAGTTCTTC. Translating gives CASSLYGGDSYNEQFF. The chain uses TRBV5-1 and TRBJ2-1; TRBD2 agrees at 7 bases. The V gene end was trimmed by 1 base and the J gene end by 0 bases; junction bases not matched to a gene: 4. CDR1 is SGHRS and CDR2 is YFSETQ in the germline V gene. CDR3 length: 16 residues.

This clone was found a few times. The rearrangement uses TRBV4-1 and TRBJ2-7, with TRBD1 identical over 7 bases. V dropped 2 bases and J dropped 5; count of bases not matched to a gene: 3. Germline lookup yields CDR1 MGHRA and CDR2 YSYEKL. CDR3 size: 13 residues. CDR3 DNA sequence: TGCGCCAGCAGCCAACAAGACAGGGACGAGCAGTACTTC. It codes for CASSQQDRDEQYF.

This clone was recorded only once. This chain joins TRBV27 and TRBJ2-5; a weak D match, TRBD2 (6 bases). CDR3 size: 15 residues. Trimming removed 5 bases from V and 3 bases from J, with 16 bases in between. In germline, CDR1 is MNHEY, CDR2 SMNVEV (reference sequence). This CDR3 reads CASSLYTGLKETQYF. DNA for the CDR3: TGTGCCAGCAGTCTATATACGGGACTGAAAGAGACCCAGTACTTC.

Written as DNA, the CDR3 is TGCGCCAGCAACGGGGGGGGAGCCACTGAAGCTTTCTTT. Protein product: CASNGGGATEAFF. The V call is TRBV4-1, the J call TRBJ1-1; weak D call: TRBD1 (5 bases). The V end was cut by 7 bases, the J end by 4 bases, with 13 bases between. The CDR3 spans 13 residues. CDR1 and CDR2 from the germline V gene are MGHRA and YSYEKL.

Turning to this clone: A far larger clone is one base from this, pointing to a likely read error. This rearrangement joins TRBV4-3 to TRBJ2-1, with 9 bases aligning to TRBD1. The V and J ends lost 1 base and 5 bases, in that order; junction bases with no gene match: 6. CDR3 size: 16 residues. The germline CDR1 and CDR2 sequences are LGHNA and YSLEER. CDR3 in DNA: TGCGCCAGCAGCCAAGTTCCGGGACAGGGAGACAATGAGCAGTTCTTC. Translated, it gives CASSQVPGQGDNEQFF.

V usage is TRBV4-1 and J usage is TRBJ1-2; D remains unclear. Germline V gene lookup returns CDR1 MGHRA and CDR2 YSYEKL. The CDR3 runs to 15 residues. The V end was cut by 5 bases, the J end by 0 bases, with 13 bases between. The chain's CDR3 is CASSSLPRTNYGYTF. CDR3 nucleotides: TGCGCCAGCAGCTCCCTCCCCAGGACTAACTATGGCTACACCTTC.

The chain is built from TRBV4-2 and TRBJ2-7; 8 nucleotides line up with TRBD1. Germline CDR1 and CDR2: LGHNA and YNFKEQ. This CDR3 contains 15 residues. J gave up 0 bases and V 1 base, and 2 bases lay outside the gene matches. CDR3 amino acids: CASSQGTGSSYEQYF. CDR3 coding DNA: TGTGCCAGCAGCCAAGGGACAGGGAGCTCCTACGAGCAGTACTTC.

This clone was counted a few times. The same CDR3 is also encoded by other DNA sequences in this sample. The DNA for the CDR3 is TGTGCCAGCAGCGTAGGGGGAGACTATGGCTACACCTTC. It encodes CASSVGGDYGYTF. The gene calls are TRBV9 and TRBJ1-2, with D uncertain. Looked up from germline, CDR1 is SGDLS and CDR2 is YYNGEE. V shed 0 bases and J shed 3 bases, with 6 bases lying between them. CDR3 size: 13 residues.

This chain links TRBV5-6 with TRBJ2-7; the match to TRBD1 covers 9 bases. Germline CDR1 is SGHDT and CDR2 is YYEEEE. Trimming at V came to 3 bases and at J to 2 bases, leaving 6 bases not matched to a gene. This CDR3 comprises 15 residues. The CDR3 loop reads CASSYTDRGPYEQYF. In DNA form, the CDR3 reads TGTGCCAGCAGCTACACGGACAGGGGACCCTACGAGCAGTACTTC.

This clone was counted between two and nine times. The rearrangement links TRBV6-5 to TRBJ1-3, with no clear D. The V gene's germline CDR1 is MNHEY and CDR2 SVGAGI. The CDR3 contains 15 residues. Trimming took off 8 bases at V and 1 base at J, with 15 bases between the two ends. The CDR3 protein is CASGREFGSGNTIYF. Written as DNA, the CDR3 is TGTGCCAGCGGGAGGGAATTTGGGTCTGGAAACACCATATATTTT.

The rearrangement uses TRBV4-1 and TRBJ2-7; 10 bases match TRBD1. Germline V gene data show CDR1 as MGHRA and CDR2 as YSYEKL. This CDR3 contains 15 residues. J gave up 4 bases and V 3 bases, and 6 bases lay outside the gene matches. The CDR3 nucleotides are TGCGCCAGCAGCCAGACCGGGACAGGGGATTACGAGCAGTACTTC. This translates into CASSQTGTGDYEQYF.

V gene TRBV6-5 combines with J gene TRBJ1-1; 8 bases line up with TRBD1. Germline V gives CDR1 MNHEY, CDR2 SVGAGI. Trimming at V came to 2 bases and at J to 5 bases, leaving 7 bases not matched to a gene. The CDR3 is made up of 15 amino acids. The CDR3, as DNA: TGTGCCAGCAGTTACGGGACAGGAATGAGGACTGAAGCTTTCTTT. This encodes CASSYGTGMRTEAFF.

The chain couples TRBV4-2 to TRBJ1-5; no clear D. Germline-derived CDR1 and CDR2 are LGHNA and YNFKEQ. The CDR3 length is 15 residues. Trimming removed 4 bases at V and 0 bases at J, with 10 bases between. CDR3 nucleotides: TGTGCCAGCAGCCGAGGCGGCGTTAGCAATCAGCCCCAGCATTTT. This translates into CASSRGGVSNQPQHF.

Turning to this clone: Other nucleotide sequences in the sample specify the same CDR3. The CDR3 sequence is CASSVVGTGYGYTF. The CDR3 bases are TGTGCCAGCAGCGTAGTCGGGACAGGATATGGCTACACCTTC. V usage is TRBV9 and J usage is TRBJ1-2, with 8 bases fitting TRBD1. Germline CDR1 and CDR2: SGDLS and YYNGEE. V dropped 0 bases and J dropped 5; count of bases not matched to a gene: 3. The CDR3 runs 14 residues.

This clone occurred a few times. The CDR3 reads CASSQRTGGSNEQFF. The CDR3 DNA reads as TGCGCCAGCAGCCAAAGGACAGGGGGTAGCAATGAGCAGTTCTTC. The rearrangement links TRBV4-1 to TRBJ2-1, with 10 bases matching TRBD1. Looked up from germline, CDR1 is MGHRA and CDR2 is YSYEKL. The CDR3 extends over 15 amino acids. Trimming at V came to 2 bases and at J to 6 bases, leaving 4 bases not matched to a gene.

As DNA, the CDR3 is TGTGCCAGCAGCTTAGGGACAACACCAACTAACTATGGCTACACCTTC. Translation gives CASSLGTTPTNYGYTF. This chain joins TRBV13 and TRBJ1-2; D gene ambiguous. The CDR3 covers 16 residues. CDR1 and CDR2 from the germline V gene are PRHDT and FYEKMQ (reference sequence). Trimming removed 0 bases at V and 0 bases at J, with 11 bases between.

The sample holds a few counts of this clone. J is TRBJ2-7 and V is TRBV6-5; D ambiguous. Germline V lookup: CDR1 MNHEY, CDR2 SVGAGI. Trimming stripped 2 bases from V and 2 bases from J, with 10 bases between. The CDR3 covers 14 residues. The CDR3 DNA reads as TGTGCCAGCAGTTACGATCTAGAAGCCTACGAGCAGTACTTC. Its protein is CASSYDLEAYEQYF.

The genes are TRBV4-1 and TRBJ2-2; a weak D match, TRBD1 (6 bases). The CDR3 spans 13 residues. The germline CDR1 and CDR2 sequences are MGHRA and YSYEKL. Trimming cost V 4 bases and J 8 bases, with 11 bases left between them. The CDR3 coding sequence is TGCGCCAGCAGCCTCTCCGGGACAGGGGAGCTGTTTTTT. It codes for CASSLSGTGELFF.